This entry lists 32 T cell receptor beta chains sequenced from one sample in a study of molecular identifiers for immune sequencing clone quantification. TCRdb reprocessed the PCR reads via MiXCR and lists one record per CDR3 protein. The sample includes approximately 630,000 distinct CDR3 sequences, around 25% seen only once; the top ten take about 0.84%. The sample was naive CD8+ T cells from blood, with Jurkat cell RNA spiked in. Subset given: FACS-sorted CD8+CD4-CCR7+CD45RA+ naive T cells. Source of these receptors: a human donor in good health. Some libraries in this study had Jurkat cell RNA spiked in.

This chain connects TRBV12-3 or TRBV12-4 to TRBJ2-2, with no clear D. Trimming took 3 bases from V and 6 from J, leaving 17 bases between them. The CDR3 extends over 16 amino acids. The CDR3, as DNA: TGTGCCAGCAGTTTCCGGCCGGGTCCTAGTCCCGGGGAGCTGTTTTTT. Its protein is CASSFRPGPSPGELFF.

V gene TRBV10-3 combines with J gene TRBJ2-7; 8 nucleotides align to TRBD1. The CDR3 length is 15 residues. Germline CDR1 ENHRY, CDR2 SYGVKD. V shed 7 bases and J 4 bases; nucleotides not matched to a gene: 12. The CDR3, as DNA: TGTGCCATCATGGGGACCGGGACAGGCGAATACGAGCAGTACTTC. Residues: CAIMGTGTGEYEQYF.

This clonotype was detected ten times or more. The V and J genes are TRBV4-3 and TRBJ2-7, with a weak D call TRBD2 (5 bases). The CDR3 has 14 amino acids. Trimming left V 3 bases short and J 2 bases short, with 11 bases between. Germline CDR1 and CDR2: LGHNA and YSLEER. The CDR3 loop reads CASSHRGLAYEQYF. The CDR3, as DNA: TGCGCCAGCAGCCATCGAGGACTTGCCTACGAGCAGTACTTC.

This clonotype was found many times. This chain connects TRBV20-1 to TRBJ2-7; no definite D call. This CDR3 spans 13 amino acids. Deletions cut 1 base from V and 3 bases from J, with 10 bases between. Per the germline V gene, CDR1 is DFQATT and CDR2 is SNEGSKA (reference sequence). CDR3 DNA: TGCAGTGCTAGAGTCCCTAATAACTACGAGCAGTACTTC. This codes for CSARVPNNYEQYF.

This clonotype was counted ten times or more. V is TRBV13 and J is TRBJ1-1; D is unresolved. The CDR3 loop spans 17 amino acids. V lost 5 bases and J lost 3, with 22 bases in between. CDR1 and CDR2 from the germline V gene are PRHDT and FYEKMQ (reference sequence). CDR3 in DNA: TGTGCCAGCAGCCCCGGGCGAAAATCGTGGGCTGACACTGAAGCTTTCTTT. Its protein product is CASSPGRKSWADTEAFF.

This rearrangement joins TRBV5-3 to TRBJ2-5, with D possibly matching TRBD2 (6 bases). TRBV5-3 qualifies as an ORF whose function is uncertain. Deletions cut 8 bases from V and 5 bases from J, with 22 bases between. The CDR3 has 15 residues. The CDR3: CASNWGTGGGETQYF. Here the CDR3 DNA reads TGTGCCAGCAACTGGGGGACCGGGGGTGGTGAGACCCAGTACTTC.

Comment on this clonotype: This may arise from a read error, as a much more abundant clone is one base away. The chain is built from TRBV7-2 and TRBJ2-7, with TRBD1 matching 8 bases. CDR3 size: 15 residues. From germline, CDR1 is SGHTA and CDR2 FQGNSA. The CDR3 here is CACSPTGVIAYEQYF. DNA of the CDR3: TGTGCCTGCAGCCCGACAGGGGTGATCGCCTACGAGCAGTACTTC.

Note on this clonotype: A far larger clone is off by one base, so a read error is likely. Lacking the conserved final phenylalanine or tryptophan, this CDR3 likely reflects a read error. The gene calls are TRBV4-1 and TRBJ2-3; 8 nucleotides match TRBD2. CDR3 size: 14 residues. The V gene end was trimmed by 5 bases and the J gene end by 0 bases; junction bases not matched to a gene: 1. Germline values: CDR1 MGHRA, CDR2 YSYEKL. The CDR3 DNA sequence: TGCGCCAGCAGCAGCGGGGGAAGCACAGATACGCAGTATATT. It specifies CASSSGGSTDTQYI.

The sample holds one count of this clonotype. Possible read error: a much larger clone is one base away. The chain carries TRBV20-1 and TRBJ2-2; D is perhaps TRBD2 (6 bases). CDR1 and CDR2 (germline): DFQATT, SNEGSKA (reference sequence). This CDR3 contains 13 residues. The CDR3 coding sequence is TGCAGTGCTAGAGATGCAGGATCCGGGGGGCTGTTTTTT. This sequence encodes CSARDAGSGGLFF.

This clonotype was counted between two and nine times. The chain couples TRBV12-5 to TRBJ2-5; the match to TRBD2 covers 9 bases. Trimming removed 5 bases from V and 4 bases from J; junction bases left unmatched: 5. The CDR3 extends over 14 amino acids. The V gene's germline CDR1 is LGHNT and CDR2 FRNRAP. The CDR3 bases are TGTGCTAGTGGTCAGGGACTAGCTGGAGAGACCCAGTACTTC. It translates to CASGQGLAGETQYF.

The chain carries TRBV6-5 and TRBJ2-5; weak D call: TRBD1 (6 bases). Trimming cost V 6 bases and J 1 base, with 15 bases left between them. The CDR3 totals 15 residues. Looked up from germline, CDR1 is MNHEY and CDR2 is SVGAGI. The CDR3 sequence: CASSQQGPTQETQYF. CDR3 nucleotide sequence: TGTGCCAGCAGCCAACAGGGACCAACCCAAGAGACCCAGTACTTC.

This clonotype was observed many times. The chain employs TRBV6-5 and TRBJ2-5; 11 positions agree with TRBD2. Germline V gene lookup returns CDR1 MNHEY and CDR2 SVGAGI. The CDR3 runs 16 residues. V trimming: 0 bases; J trimming: 2 bases; junction bases outside the gene matches: 2. CDR3 coding DNA: TGTGCCAGCAGTTACTCGTCTAGCGGGGGGCAAGAGACCCAGTACTTC. Its protein is CASSYSSSGGQETQYF.

At least ten counts were recorded for this clonotype. This rearrangement joins TRBV29-1 to TRBJ2-6; weak D call: TRBD2 (6 bases). The CDR3 totals 18 residues. The germline gives CDR1 SQVTM, CDR2 ANQGSEA. V was clipped by 2 bases and J by 1 base, with 18 bases between them. DNA of the CDR3: TGCAGCGTTGAAACGTGGAGGGGAAGGGAATCTGGGGCCAACGTCCTGACTTTC. It yields the protein CSVETWRGRESGANVLTF.

Of note for this clonotype: It may be a read error: a sequence one base away is much more abundant. This chain connects TRBV29-1 to TRBJ2-5; D may be TRBD1 or TRBD2 (5 bases each). There are 13 residues in the CDR3. The germline gives CDR1 SQVTM, CDR2 ANQGSEA. V was trimmed by 4 bases and J by 1 base, leaving 10 bases between them. The DNA for the CDR3 is TGCAGCGTTGGAACAGGACTCCAAGAGACCCAGTACTTC. The encoded protein is CSVGTGLQETQYF.

As to this clonotype: One base away lies a much larger clone, so this may be a sequencing read error. The chain links TRBV30 to TRBJ2-5; possible D gene TRBD1, 6 bases. Germline V gene sequence: CDR1 GTSNPN, CDR2 SVGIG (reference sequence). Trimming stripped 8 bases from V and 7 bases from J, with 20 bases between. This CDR3 contains 13 residues. The CDR3 coding sequence is TGTGCCGGACAGCGAGGATTGGGGGCGACCCAGTACTTC. It translates to CAGQRGLGATQYF.

This clonotype came up a few times. CDR3 region: CAWSWVNTEAFF. In DNA, the CDR3 is TGTGCCTGGAGTTGGGTAAACACTGAAGCTTTCTTT. The chain links TRBV30 to TRBJ1-1; D unresolved. Deletions cut 2 bases from V and 2 bases from J, with 6 bases between. Per the germline V gene, CDR1 is GTSNPN and CDR2 is SVGIG (reference sequence). The CDR3 is 12 amino acids.

The genes are TRBV5-6 and TRBJ2-3, with a tentative D call TRBD2 (7 bases). CDR3 length equals 15 residues. V dropped 5 bases and J dropped 4 bases, with 17 bases sitting between them. Germline V CDR1 and CDR2: SGHDT, YYEEEE. The chain's CDR3 is CASRWRGGGPDTQYF. For the CDR3, the DNA is TGTGCCAGCAGATGGAGGGGGGGCGGTCCAGATACGCAGTATTTT.

Only a few counts were recorded for this clonotype. The CDR3 bases are TGTGCCAGCTCACCACTGGTTCGGGTTGAGGAGCCCCAGCATTTT. This codes for CASSPLVRVEEPQHF. The chain uses TRBV18 and TRBJ1-5, with D uncertain. The germline V and J ends were trimmed by 1 base and 8 bases, with 15 bases remaining between them. The CDR3 has 15 residues. Germline values: CDR1 KGHSH, CDR2 LQKENI. Based on the CDR3 plus reference TRBV18 and TRBJ1-5, the full variable domain is NAGVMQNPRHLVRRRGQEARLRCSPMKGHSHVYWYRQLPEEGLKFMVYLQKENIIDESGMPKERFSAEFPKEGPSILRIQQVVRGDSAAYFCASSPLVRVEEPQHFGDGTRLSIL.

This clonotype was found a few times. The genes are TRBV15 and TRBJ1-5; D is ambiguous. In germline, CDR1 is LNHNV, CDR2 YYDKDF (reference sequence). Trimming took off 0 bases at V and 2 bases at J, with 11 bases between the two ends. This CDR3 has 16 residues. CDR3 in amino acids: CATSRDWSVGNQPQHF. CDR3 DNA: TGTGCCACCAGCAGAGATTGGAGTGTTGGCAATCAGCCCCAGCATTTT. Using reference TRBV15 and TRBJ1-5 for the parts outside the CDR3, the full variable domain is DAMVIQNPRYQVTQFGKPVTLSCSQTLNHNVMYWYQQKSSQAPKLLFHYYDKDFNNEADTPDNFQSRRPNTSFCFLDIRSPGLGDTAMYLCATSRDWSVGNQPQHFGDGTRLSIL.

In its sample, this clonotype was seen a few times. The CDR3 nucleotides are TGTGCCAGCAGTTACCCTCCGACAGGGACTTCCTACGAGCAGTACTTC. Encoded protein: CASSYPPTGTSYEQYF. The V and J genes are TRBV6-5 and TRBJ2-7; TRBD1 is a possible D gene (7 bases). CDR3 size: 16 residues. Trimming removed 2 bases at V and 1 base at J, with 15 bases between. Germline loops: CDR1 MNHEY, CDR2 SVGAGI.

This clonotype was counted ten times or more. The V call is TRBV7-8, the J call TRBJ1-1; the match to TRBD1 covers 7 bases. The germline CDR1 and CDR2 sequences are SGHVS and FQNEAQ. V lost 0 bases and J lost 1; bases outside the gene matches: 5. CDR3 length equals 16 residues. The CDR3 bases are TGTGCCAGCAGCTTAGCTGGGACAGAGTCGAACACTGAAGCTTTCTTT. Its protein is CASSLAGTESNTEAFF.

This clonotype has ten or more counts. V and J are TRBV12-3 or TRBV12-4 and TRBJ1-1; 8 bases match TRBD1. CDR3 length: 17 residues. Trimming removed 2 bases from V and 0 bases from J; junction bases left unmatched: 8. The CDR3 sequence: CASSLFRTGNMNTEAFF. As DNA, the CDR3 is TGTGCCAGCAGTTTATTCAGGACAGGGAACATGAACACTGAAGCTTTCTTT.

There are a few counts of this clonotype. J is TRBJ2-7 and V is TRBV6-6; D call uncertain. Trimming stripped 6 bases from V and 4 bases from J, with 13 bases between. The CDR3 runs to 13 residues. Germline CDR1 is MNHNY and CDR2 is SVGAGI (reference sequence). CDR3 sequence (DNA): TGTGCCAGCAGCCCCGAGAATGGTTACGAGCAGTACTTC. As protein: CASSPENGYEQYF.

This clonotype was detected only a few times. V usage is TRBV11-3 and J usage is TRBJ2-1, with a possible D match to TRBD2 (6 bases). This CDR3 has 13 amino acids. V lost 5 bases and J 5 bases, leaving 10 bases between the germline ends. In germline, CDR1 is SGHNT, CDR2 YENEEA. CDR3 DNA sequence: TGTGCCAGCAGCCTGGGACTGCACAATGAGCAGTTCTTC. Its protein product is CASSLGLHNEQFF.

With respect to this clonotype: At one of its ends the junction is not consistent with the germline gene, which may arise from a read error. The chain joins TRBV27 to TRBJ2-7; D tentatively fits TRBD1 or TRBD2 (5 bases each). Germline loops: CDR1 MNHEY, CDR2 SMNVEV (reference sequence). CDR3 length: 14 amino acids. This CDR3 is CTSSAGTSAYEQYF. Written as DNA, the CDR3 is TGTACCAGCAGTGCCGGGACCTCTGCCTACGAGCAGTACTTC.

Many counts were recorded for this clonotype. The genes are TRBV30 and TRBJ2-1; TRBD1 might be the D (6 bases). V was cut by 2 bases and J by 8 bases, with 22 bases left in between. Looked up from germline, CDR1 is GTSNPN and CDR2 is SVGIG (reference sequence). CDR3 length: 16 residues. The CDR3 spells CAWSNRDTLTVDEQFF. DNA of the CDR3: TGTGCCTGGAGTAACCGGGACACTCTTACAGTTGATGAGCAGTTCTTC.

The genes are TRBV7-9 and TRBJ1-2, with 9 nucleotides matching TRBD1. Germline-derived CDR1 and CDR2 are SEHNR and FQNEAQ (reference sequence). The CDR3 is 15 amino acids. V gave up 6 bases and J gave up 3 bases; unmatched junction bases: 8. The CDR3 bases are TGTGCCAGCAGATTACAGGGGGCGTCGGACTATGGCTACACCTTC. Amino acid sequence: CASRLQGASDYGYTF.

This clonotype was seen many times. The rearrangement joins TRBV7-6 to TRBJ2-7; 8 nucleotides match TRBD1. The CDR3 covers 17 residues. In germline, CDR1 is SGHVS, CDR2 FNYEAQ. V lost 5 bases, J lost 3 bases, and 15 bases stayed unmatched. The DNA of the CDR3 is TGTGCCAGCAGCCTCGCCCGGGACAGGTCCCACCTCTACGAGCAGTACTTC. It is translated as CASSLARDRSHLYEQYF.

The table lists this clonotype with a few counts. V and J are TRBV29-1 and TRBJ2-1, with D perhaps matching TRBD1 or TRBD2 (6 bases each). CDR1 is SQVTM and CDR2 is ANQGSEA in the germline V gene. V lost 7 bases to trimming and J lost 5 bases, with 21 bases between them. The CDR3 covers 15 residues. For the CDR3, the DNA is TGCAGCGCGACCAGTCTTGGGGGCGGGGACAATGAGCAGTTCTTC. Its protein is CSATSLGGGDNEQFF.

This clonotype was counted at least ten times. The chain carries TRBV6-6 and TRBJ1-5, with TRBD1 identical over 8 bases. V shed 8 bases and J 0 bases; nucleotides not matched to a gene: 12. The CDR3 consists of 17 residues. Germline CDR1 reads MNHNY; CDR2 reads SVGAGI (reference sequence). CDR3 DNA sequence: TGTGCCAGCGGGACAGGAGCTATGGAATTTAGCAATCAGCCCCAGCATTTT. It is translated as CASGTGAMEFSNQPQHF.

This clonotype showed up just a few times. This chain connects TRBV2 to TRBJ2-7, with 9 bases fitting TRBD1. The CDR3 has 14 residues. The trim removed 5 bases at V and 7 bases at J, leaving 9 bases unmatched. Germline lookup yields CDR1 SNHLY and CDR2 FYNNEI. CDR3 DNA: TGTGCCAGCAGTTCCGGGACAGGGTGGGGAGAGCAGTACTTC. Encoded protein: CASSSGTGWGEQYF.

Ten or more counts support this clonotype. The chain is built from TRBV28 and TRBJ2-7, with TRBD2 matching over 13 bases. Germline V lookup: CDR1 MDHEN, CDR2 SYDVKM. CDR3 length: 15 residues. The V and J ends lost 7 bases and 2 bases, in that order; junction bases with no gene match: 5. This CDR3 is CASTTTSGRAYEQYF. The CDR3 nucleotides are TGTGCCAGCACTACTACTAGCGGGAGGGCCTACGAGCAGTACTTC.